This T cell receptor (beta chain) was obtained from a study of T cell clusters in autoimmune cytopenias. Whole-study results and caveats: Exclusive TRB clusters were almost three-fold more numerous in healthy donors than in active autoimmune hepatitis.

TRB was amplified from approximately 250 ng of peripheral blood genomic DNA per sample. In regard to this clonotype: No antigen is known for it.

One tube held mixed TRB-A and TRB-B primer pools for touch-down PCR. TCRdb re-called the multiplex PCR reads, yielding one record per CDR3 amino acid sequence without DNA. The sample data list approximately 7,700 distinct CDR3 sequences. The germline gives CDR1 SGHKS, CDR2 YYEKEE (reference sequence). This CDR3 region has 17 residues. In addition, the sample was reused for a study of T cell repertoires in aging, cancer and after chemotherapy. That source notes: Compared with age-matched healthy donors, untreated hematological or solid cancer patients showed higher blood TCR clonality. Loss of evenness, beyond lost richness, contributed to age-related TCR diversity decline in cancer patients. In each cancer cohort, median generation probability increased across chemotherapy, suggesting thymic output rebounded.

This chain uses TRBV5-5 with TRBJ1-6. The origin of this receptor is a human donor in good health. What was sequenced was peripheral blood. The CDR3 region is CASSLGLGAVLPATLHF.